This T cell receptor beta chain was recorded in a study of T cells in Graves' hyperthyroidism and ophthalmopathy. Study-level points and caveats: Stable hyperthyroidism was told apart from ophthalmopathy by a model built on 13 V-J features.

With respect to this clonotype: The target antigen is unknown.

TCR beta CDR3 regions were amplified from RNA. The HTBI set primed first-round TCR CDR3 RT-PCR. MiXCR was run by TCRdb on the multiplex PCR reads, yielding one entry per CDR3 protein. Of roughly 400,000 distinct CDR3 sequences listed, approximately 25% were seen once; the top ten hold less than 85%. Trimming removed 4 bases from V and 3 bases from J; junction bases left unmatched: 6. The CDR3 runs 15 residues. Germline V gene lookup returns CDR1 MNHGY and CDR2 SVAAGI. The sample consisted of blood. The gene calls are TRBV6-9 and TRBJ2-4; 7 nucleotides agree with TRBD1. This receptor was taken from a man aged 50-59 years with Graves' hyperthyroidism. The CDR3 reads CASSSGAGGKNIQYF. CDR3 in DNA: TGTGCCAGCAGTTCCGGGGCAGGGGGCAAAAACATTCAGTACTTC.